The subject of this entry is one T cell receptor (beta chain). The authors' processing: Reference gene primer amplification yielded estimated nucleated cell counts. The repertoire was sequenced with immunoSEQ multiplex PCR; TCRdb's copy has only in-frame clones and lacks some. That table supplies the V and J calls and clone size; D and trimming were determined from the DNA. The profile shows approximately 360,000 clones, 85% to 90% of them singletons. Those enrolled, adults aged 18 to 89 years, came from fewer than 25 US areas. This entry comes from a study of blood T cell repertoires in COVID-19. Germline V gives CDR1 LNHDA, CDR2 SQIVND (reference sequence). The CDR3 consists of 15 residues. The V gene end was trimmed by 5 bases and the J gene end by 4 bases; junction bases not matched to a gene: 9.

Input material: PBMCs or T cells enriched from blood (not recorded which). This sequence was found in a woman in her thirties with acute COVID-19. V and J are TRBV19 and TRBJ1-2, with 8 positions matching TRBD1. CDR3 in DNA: TGTGCCAGTAGTGGCTGGGACAGGACTTTCTATGGCTACACCTTC. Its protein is CASSGWDRTFYGYTF. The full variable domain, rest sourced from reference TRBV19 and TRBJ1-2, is DGGITQSPKYLFRKEGQNVTLSCEQNLNHDAMYWYRQDPGQGLRLIYYSQIVNDFQKGDIAEGYSVSREKKESFPLTVTSAQKNPTAFYLCASSGWDRTFYGYTFGSGTRLTVV.